This record concerns one TCR beta chain sequence. Assay: immunoSEQ multiplex PCR; the TCRdb copy retains only in-frame clones and omits some. The sample lists about 250,000 clones, about four fifths occurring once. This entry is derived from a study of blood T cell repertoires in COVID-19. On the study more broadly: There were acute and convalescent COVID-19 samples, and they came from the United States, Italy and Spain. Sources were T cells, B-cell-depleted T cells, or PBMCs; the material itself was cDNA or gDNA.

Enrolled through a virtual design, the participants were between about 18 and 100 years of age and came from about two dozen US areas. Cohorts were determined from participant-reported clinical history. Sequencing was carried out using PBMCs or T cells enriched from blood (not recorded which). The TCR sequence derives from a man between 35 and 55 years old who had been exposed to COVID-19.

The CDR3 spells CASSLTGGVEQFF. Here the CDR3 DNA reads TGTGCCAGCAGCTTGACAGGGGGCGTTGAGCAGTTCTTC. The V and J genes are TRBV11-2 and TRBJ2-1; 10 nucleotides match TRBD1. The length of the CDR3 is 13 residues. V lost 3 bases to trimming and J lost 9 bases; unmatched junction nucleotides: 2. In germline, CDR1 is SGHAT, CDR2 FQNNGV.